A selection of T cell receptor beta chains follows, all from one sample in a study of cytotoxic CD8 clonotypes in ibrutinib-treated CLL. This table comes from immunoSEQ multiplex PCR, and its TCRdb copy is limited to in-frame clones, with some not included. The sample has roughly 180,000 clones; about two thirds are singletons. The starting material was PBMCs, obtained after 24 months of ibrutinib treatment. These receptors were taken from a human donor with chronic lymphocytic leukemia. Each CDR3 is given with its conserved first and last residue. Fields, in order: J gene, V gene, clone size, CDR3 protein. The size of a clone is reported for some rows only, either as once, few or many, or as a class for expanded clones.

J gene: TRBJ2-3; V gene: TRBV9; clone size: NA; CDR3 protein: CASSVGLVSDTQYF
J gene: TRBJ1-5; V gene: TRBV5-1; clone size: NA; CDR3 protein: CASSLDGNQPQHF
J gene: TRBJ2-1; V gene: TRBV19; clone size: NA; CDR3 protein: CASSIEEGAFSYNEQFF
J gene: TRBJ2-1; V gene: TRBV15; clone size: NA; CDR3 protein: CATSRDWGLNNEQFF
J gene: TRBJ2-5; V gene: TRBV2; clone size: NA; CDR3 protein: CASSEYTGSGTQYF
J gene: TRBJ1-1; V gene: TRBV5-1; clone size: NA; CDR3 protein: CASSDGQGRTEAFF
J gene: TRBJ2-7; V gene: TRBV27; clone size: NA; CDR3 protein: CASSSPGYEQYF
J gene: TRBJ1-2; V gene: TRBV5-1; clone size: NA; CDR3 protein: CASSLLGGVVAIQNYGYTF
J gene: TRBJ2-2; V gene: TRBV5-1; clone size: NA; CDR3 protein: CASSLGATSGSFGGELFF
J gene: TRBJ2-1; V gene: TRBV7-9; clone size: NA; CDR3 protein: CASSHTTGAAYNEQFF
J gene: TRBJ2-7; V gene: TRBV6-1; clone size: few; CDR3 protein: CASRWTSGNYEQYF
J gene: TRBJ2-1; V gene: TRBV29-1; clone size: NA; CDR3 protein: CSVDGAGSYNEQFF
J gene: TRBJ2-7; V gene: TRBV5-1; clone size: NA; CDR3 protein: CASSLTSGTSYEQYF
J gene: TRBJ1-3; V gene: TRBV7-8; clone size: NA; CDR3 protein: CASSPWDSDGNTIYF
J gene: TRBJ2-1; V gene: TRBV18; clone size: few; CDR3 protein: CASSPRGPPYNEQFF
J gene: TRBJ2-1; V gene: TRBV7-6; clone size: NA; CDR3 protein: CASSLPGVWIEQFF
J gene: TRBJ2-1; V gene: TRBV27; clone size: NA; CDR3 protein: CASSLPASGNNEQFF
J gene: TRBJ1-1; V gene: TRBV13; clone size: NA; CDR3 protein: CASSSHWGNTEAFF
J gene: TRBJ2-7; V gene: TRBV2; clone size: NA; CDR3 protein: CASSFRTGDYEQYF
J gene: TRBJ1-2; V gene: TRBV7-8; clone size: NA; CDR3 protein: CASSLGGNRFFDGYTF
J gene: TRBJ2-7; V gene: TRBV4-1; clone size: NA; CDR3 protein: CASSHQPSYEQYF
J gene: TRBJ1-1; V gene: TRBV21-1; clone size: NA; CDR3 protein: CASSTIRTEAFF
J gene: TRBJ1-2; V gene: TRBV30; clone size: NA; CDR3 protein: CAWRYSQGAAYGYTF
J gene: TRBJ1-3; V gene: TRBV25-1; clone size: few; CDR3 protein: CASSDAGTSAIYF
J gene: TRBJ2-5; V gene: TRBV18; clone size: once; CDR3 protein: CASSRGEETQYF
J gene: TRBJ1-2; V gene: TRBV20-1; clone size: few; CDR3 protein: CSARRGYTF
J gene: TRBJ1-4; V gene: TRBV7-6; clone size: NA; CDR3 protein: CASSLVAGNEKLFF
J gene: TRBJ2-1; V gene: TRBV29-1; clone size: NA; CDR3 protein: CSVLASSYNEQFF
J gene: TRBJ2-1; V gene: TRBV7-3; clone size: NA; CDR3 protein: CASSLIGTLGEQFF
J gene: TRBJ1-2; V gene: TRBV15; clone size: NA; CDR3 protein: CATSRSRTEIYGYTF